What follows describes a single TCR beta chain. Random hexamers were used to reverse transcribe the RNA input (about 0.5 to 1 ug). Using its own MiXCR run on the immunoSEQ multiplex PCR reads, TCRdb lists one record per CDR3 protein. Of about 130,000 distinct CDR3 sequences in the sample, 95% are singletons; the top ten hold roughly 0.2%. These data are taken from a study of CD8 T cells in Susac syndrome. Germline V gene lookup returns CDR1 MGHRA and CDR2 YSYEKL. Trimming cost V 4 bases and J 2 bases; bases outside gene matches: 5. This CDR3 spans 18 amino acids. What was sequenced was CD8+ T cells from PBMCs. V is TRBV4-1 and J is TRBJ2-1, with 16 bases identical to TRBD2. This clonotype was sampled from a human donor with Susac syndrome. DNA of the CDR3: TGCGCCAGCAGCCCGGGACTAGCGGGAGGGCCAGCCTACAATGAGCAGTTCTTC. Residues: CASSPGLAGGPAYNEQFF.